These 10 T cell receptor beta chains share one sample of origin, sequenced in a study of shared clonotypes between healthy human individuals. It was CD45RO-negative cells, positively selected for CCR7, that made up naive CD8 cells, with terminally differentiated effector memory CD45RA+ cells excluded. The repertoire was sequenced with immunoSEQ multiplex PCR; TCRdb's copy has only in-frame clones and lacks some. Of around 640,000 clones in the sample, roughly 95% were seen once. The source material was naive CD8+ T cells sorted from blood. The origin of the receptors is a woman aged 25 to 45 in good health.

The chain employs TRBV19 and TRBJ2-2; TRBD2 aligns across 9 bases. The CDR3 extends over 18 amino acids. Germline V lookup: CDR1 LNHDA, CDR2 SQIVND (reference sequence). The junction had 11 bases not matched to a gene; V was cut back by 1 base and J by 5 bases. CDR3 sequence: CASSIGGLAGFKTGELFF. CDR3 bases: TGTGCCAGTAGTATAGGTGGCCTAGCGGGATTCAAAACCGGGGAGCTGTTTTTT.

CDR3 sequence (DNA): TGTGCCAGCAGTGGCAGGGGGCTCACTGAAGCTTTCTTT. Protein: CASSGRGLTEAFF. The chain combines TRBV6-1 with TRBJ1-1, with 8 bases fitting TRBD1. Germline CDR1 is MNHNS and CDR2 is SASEGT. V shed 4 bases, J shed 4 bases, and the junction held 2 bases outside the gene matches. The CDR3 runs to 13 residues.

This chain connects TRBV2 to TRBJ1-2, with no clear D. Deletions cut 4 bases from V and 7 bases from J, with 10 bases between. The CDR3 is 12 amino acids. Germline lookup yields CDR1 SNHLY and CDR2 FYNNEI. CDR3 loop: CASSGEGGGYTF. The CDR3 region has the DNA TGTGCCAGCAGTGGGGAAGGCGGTGGCTACACCTTC. The variable domain in full, with the rest retrieved from reference TRBV2 and TRBJ1-2, is EPEVTQTPSHQVTQMGQEVILRCVPISNHLYFYWYRQILGQKVEFLVSFYNNEISEKSEIFDDQFSVERPDGSNFTLKIRSTKLEDSAMYFCASSGEGGGYTFGSGTRLTVV.

As DNA, the CDR3 is TGTGCCAGCAGCTTAGAACTAGCGGGAGGGGACAATGAGCAGTTCTTC. Translation: CASSLELAGGDNEQFF. The V gene is TRBV11-2, the J gene TRBJ2-1, with 13 bases aligning to TRBD2. The V and J ends lost 0 bases and 5 bases, in that order; junction bases with no gene match: 1. This CDR3 has 16 residues. The germline V gene has CDR1 SGHAT and CDR2 FQNNGV.

The rearrangement links TRBV6-5 to TRBJ2-3; D may be TRBD1 or TRBD2 (5 bases each). Germline V CDR1 and CDR2: MNHEY, SVGAGI. The length of the CDR3 is 15 residues. Trimming removed 2 bases from V and 3 bases from J, with 12 bases in between. The CDR3 bases are TGTGCCAGCAGTTACCAGGGTGAGGGTACAGATACGCAGTATTTT. Translation: CASSYQGEGTDTQYF.

In DNA, the CDR3 is TGTGCCACCAGCACCACAGGGAGGACCTACGAGCAGTACTTC. Translating it yields CATSTTGRTYEQYF. V and J are TRBV15 and TRBJ2-7; D is tentatively TRBD1 or TRBD2 (6 bases each). In germline, CDR1 is LNHNV, CDR2 YYDKDF (reference sequence). This CDR3 is built from 14 residues. V was trimmed by 4 bases and J by 2 bases, leaving 12 bases between them.

This clone is a singleton in its sample. The same CDR3 arises from other DNA sequences in this sample as well. V is TRBV27 and J is TRBJ2-3, with D unclear. Germline loops: CDR1 MNHEY, CDR2 SMNVEV (reference sequence). Between the trimmed V and J ends, which lost 4 bases and 2 bases, there was a span of 4 bases. This CDR3 region has 12 residues. CDR3 sequence (DNA): TGTGCCAGCAGTTCCTTCACAGATACGCAGTATTTT. Protein product: CASSSFTDTQYF.

The rearrangement joins TRBV29-1 to TRBJ1-1, with 9 bases lining up with TRBD1. V trimming: 6 bases; J trimming: 8 bases; junction bases outside the gene matches: 7. The CDR3 runs to 12 residues. Germline V lookup: CDR1 SQVTM, CDR2 ANQGSEA. CDR3 sequence reads: CSVRDRAFEAFF. The CDR3 region has the DNA TGCAGCGTCCGGGACAGGGCCTTCGAAGCTTTCTTT.

This rearrangement joins TRBV13 to TRBJ1-4, with TRBD1 identical over 8 bases. The CDR3 extends over 16 amino acids. With V trimmed by 5 bases and J by 3 bases, 8 bases remained unmatched. CDR1 and CDR2 (germline): PRHDT, FYEKMQ (reference sequence). The chain's CDR3 is CASSPGQGSANEKLFF. CDR3 sequence (DNA): TGTGCCAGCAGCCCAGGACAGGGTTCAGCTAATGAAAAACTGTTTTTT. The full variable domain, with the rest looked up from reference TRBV13 and TRBJ1-4, is AAGVIQSPRHLIKEKRETATLKCYPIPRHDTVYWYQQGPGQDPQFLISFYEKMQSDKGSIPDRFSAQQFSDYHSELNMSSLELGDSALYFCASSPGQGSANEKLFFGSGTQLSVL.

V gene TRBV5-6 combines with J gene TRBJ2-5; 12 bases are shared with TRBD2. The J call may be in error: the DNA end matches TRBJ2-7 better. CDR1 is SGHDT and CDR2 is YYEEEE in the germline V gene. The CDR3 consists of 15 residues. The CDR3, as DNA: TGTGCCAGCAGCTTTCTAGCGGGAGGGCTCCACGAGCAGTACTTC. Translating it yields CASSFLAGGLHEQYF.